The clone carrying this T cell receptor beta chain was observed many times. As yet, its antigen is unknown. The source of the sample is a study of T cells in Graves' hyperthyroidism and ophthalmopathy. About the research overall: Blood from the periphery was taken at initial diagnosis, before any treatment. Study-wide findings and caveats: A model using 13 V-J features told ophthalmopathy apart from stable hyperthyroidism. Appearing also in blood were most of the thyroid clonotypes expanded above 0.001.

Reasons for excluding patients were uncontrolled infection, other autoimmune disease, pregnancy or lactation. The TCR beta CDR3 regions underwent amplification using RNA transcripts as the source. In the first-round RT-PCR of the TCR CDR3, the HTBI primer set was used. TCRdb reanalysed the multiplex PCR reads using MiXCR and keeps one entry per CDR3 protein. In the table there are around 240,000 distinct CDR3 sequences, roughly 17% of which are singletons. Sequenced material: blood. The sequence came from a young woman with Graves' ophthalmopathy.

For the CDR3, the DNA is TGTGCCAGCTCACCACCGACTAAAATACAGGGAGGATGGACGGCTTTCTTT. This translates into CASSPPTKIQGGWTAFF. This chain links TRBV18 with TRBJ1-1, with TRBD1 as a possible D gene (6 bases). The CDR3 has 17 amino acids. Germline assignment: CDR1 KGHSH and CDR2 LQKENI. Trimming pared 0 bases from V and 11 bases from J, leaving 25 bases between.